This TCR beta chain derives from a study of cytomegalovirus exposure and HLA in healthy donors. The overall study: Genotyping of roughly 400 donors showed that about 79% belonged to the Caucasian-associated ancestry cluster. Study outcomes and limitations: Researchers had no immune exposure information except CMV serostatus available. There were approximately 150 TCR beta chains listed as cytomegalovirus-associated.

The PCR ran on 60 Vbeta and 13 Jbeta primers. The method was immunoSEQ multiplex PCR; TCRdb's version includes in-frame clones alone and lacks a portion of them. The table lists 40,000 or so clones, with 1% to 1.5% in the top ten. The CDR3 loop spans 14 amino acids. Germline V gene sequence: CDR1 SGDLS, CDR2 YYNGEE. With V trimmed by 3 bases and J by 6 bases, 5 bases remained unmatched. Concerning this clone: Its antigen is currently unknown.

Sequencing used PBMCs. The receptor's source is a man between 25 and 39 years old in good health and CMV-seronegative. V is TRBV9 and J is TRBJ2-2; 7 nucleotides agree with TRBD1. CDR3 amino acids: CASSAETGPGELFF. The CDR3 bases are TGTGCCAGCAGCGCCGAGACAGGGCCCGGGGAGCTGTTTTTT.